This T cell receptor beta chain was profiled in a study of blood T cell repertoires in COVID-19. Turning to the study itself: Sample material is recorded as cDNA or gDNA derived from T cells, B-cell-depleted T cells, or PBMCs.

Seattle patient enrollment occurred during active infection, with longitudinal follow-up thereafter. TCRdb keeps only in-frame clones here, not all; method: immunoSEQ multiplex PCR. The sample has 250,000 to 400,000 clones, roughly 90% seen once. Germline trimming cut 7 bases from V and 4 bases from J; bases unmatched to any gene: 2. Germline CDR1 reads GTSNPN; CDR2 reads SVGIG (reference sequence). The CDR3 length is 12 residues. The genes are TRBV30 and TRBJ1-5; 9 nucleotides line up with TRBD1. Material for sequencing was peripheral blood. This receptor was obtained from a woman aged 25 to 39 with COVID-19, enrolled during active disease. The CDR3 bases are TGTGCCTTAGGACAGGGGAATCAGCCCCAGCATTTT. It encodes CALGQGNQPQHF.